The rows below give T cell receptor beta chains drawn from one sample of a study of vaccination effects on CD4 cells after COVID-19. Generated by immunoSEQ multiplex PCR, the TCRdb table keeps only in-frame clones and is missing some. The table includes roughly 30,000 clones, roughly four fifths detected once. No antigen is known for these receptors. This specimen was CD4+ T cells from PBMCs cultured without peptide, taken after COVID-19 vaccination. The source is a human donor who had a prior SARS-CoV-2 infection. CDR3s include the opening cysteine and the closing phenylalanine or tryptophan. Fields, in order: J gene, V gene, D gene, clone size, CDR3 DNA, CDR3 protein. A D gene is named only where the DNA matches it firmly. Clone size is stated in some rows and not others, as once, few, many or a class when expanded.

J gene: TRBJ2-2
V gene: TRBV9
D gene: TRBD1
clone size: NA
CDR3 DNA: TGTGCCAGCAGCGTAGTCGGACAGGGGGACACCGGGGAGCTGTTTTTT
CDR3 protein: CASSVVGQGDTGELFF

J gene: TRBJ2-3
V gene: TRBV11-2
D gene: TRBD2
clone size: NA
CDR3 DNA: TGTGCCAGCAGCTTCGGACTAGCGGGAGATACGCAGTATTTT
CDR3 protein: CASSFGLAGDTQYF

J gene: TRBJ1-5
V gene: TRBV28
D gene: NA
clone size: NA
CDR3 DNA: TGTGCCAGCAGGGACTCTGAGCCCCAGCATTTT
CDR3 protein: CASRDSEPQHF

J gene: TRBJ2-1
V gene: TRBV4-3
D gene: TRBD2
clone size: NA
CDR3 DNA: TGCGCCAGCAGCCATTTACTAGCGGGGGGAGGCAATGAGCAGTTCTTC
CDR3 protein: CASSHLLAGGGNEQFF

J gene: TRBJ2-3
V gene: TRBV7-3
D gene: NA
clone size: NA
CDR3 DNA: TGTGCCAGCAGCTTATTTGGGGGGGGGCAAGATACGCAGTATTTT
CDR3 protein: CASSLFGGGQDTQYF

J gene: TRBJ2-3
V gene: TRBV5-1
D gene: NA
clone size: NA
CDR3 DNA: TGCGCCAGCAGCTCTACTCGCACAGATACGCAGTATTTT
CDR3 protein: CASSSTRTDTQYF

J gene: TRBJ1-2
V gene: TRBV12-3/TRBV12-4
D gene: NA
clone size: few
CDR3 DNA: TGTGCCAGCAGTTATAGGCAGGGTTTTGGCTACACCTTC
CDR3 protein: CASSYRQGFGYTF

J gene: TRBJ2-7
V gene: TRBV7-2
D gene: TRBD2
clone size: NA
CDR3 DNA: TGTGCCAGCAGCGTCAACGGGGGGTCGTTCTACGAGCAGTACTTC
CDR3 protein: CASSVNGGSFYEQYF

J gene: TRBJ2-1
V gene: TRBV25-1
D gene: TRBD2
clone size: NA
CDR3 DNA: TGTGCCAGCAGTGAACCCCGCGGGGGGGGTTACAATGAGCAGTTCTTC
CDR3 protein: CASSEPRGGGYNEQFF

J gene: TRBJ2-7
V gene: TRBV6-2/TRBV6-3
D gene: TRBD2
clone size: once
CDR3 DNA: TGTGCCAGCAGTAGACTAGCGGGGACCTACGAGCAGTACTTC
CDR3 protein: CASSRLAGTYEQYF

J gene: TRBJ2-1
V gene: TRBV11-2
D gene: TRBD2
clone size: NA
CDR3 DNA: TGTGCCAGCAGTGCGGGACTAGCGGGGATCTCCTACAATGAGCAGTTCTTC
CDR3 protein: CASSAGLAGISYNEQFF

J gene: TRBJ2-2
V gene: TRBV5-6
D gene: TRBD2
clone size: NA
CDR3 DNA: TGTGCCAGCAGCTTGGGTAGGCGGGGGACCTCAAACACCGGGGAGCTGTTTTTT
CDR3 protein: CASSLGRRGTSNTGELFF

J gene: TRBJ2-3
V gene: TRBV5-1
D gene: NA
clone size: once
CDR3 DNA: TGCGCCAGCAGTCCAGCCGGGACATCGCATACAGATACGCAGTATTTT
CDR3 protein: CASSPAGTSHTDTQYF

J gene: TRBJ1-1
V gene: TRBV5-1
D gene: NA
clone size: NA
CDR3 DNA: TGCGCCAGCAGCCAACAGGGACCCGTCGGGAACACTGAAGCTTTCTTT
CDR3 protein: CASSQQGPVGNTEAFF

J gene: TRBJ1-5
V gene: TRBV7-3
D gene: NA
clone size: few
CDR3 DNA: TGTGCCAGCAGCTTAAGCCTGAATCAGCCCCAGCATTTT
CDR3 protein: CASSLSLNQPQHF

J gene: TRBJ2-5
V gene: TRBV11-2
D gene: TRBD1
clone size: NA
CDR3 DNA: TGTGCCAGCAGCTTCGCAGGGGGCGCGGGGGAGACCCAGTACTTC
CDR3 protein: CASSFAGGAGETQYF

J gene: TRBJ2-3
V gene: TRBV27
D gene: TRBD2
clone size: once
CDR3 DNA: TGTGCCAGCAGTTCTAGCGGGGGGGCGGCAGATACGCAGTATTTT
CDR3 protein: CASSSSGGAADTQYF

J gene: TRBJ1-6
V gene: TRBV6-5
D gene: NA
clone size: NA
CDR3 DNA: TGTGCCAGCAGTTCTGGACCCTATAATTCACCCCTCCACTTT
CDR3 protein: CASSSGPYNSPLHF

J gene: TRBJ1-4
V gene: TRBV4-3
D gene: NA
clone size: NA
CDR3 DNA: TGCGCCAGCAGCCGGGACGGGACCAAATATGAAAAACTGTTTTTT
CDR3 protein: CASSRDGTKYEKLFF

J gene: TRBJ2-2
V gene: TRBV19
D gene: TRBD2
clone size: few
CDR3 DNA: TGTGCCAGTAGTAGCAGGGAGGGCACCGGGGAGCTGTTTTTT
CDR3 protein: CASSSREGTGELFF

J gene: TRBJ2-5
V gene: TRBV5-1
D gene: NA
clone size: NA
CDR3 DNA: TGCGCCAGCAGCTTGGGGGGGCCGGGGGCCACACAAGAGACCCAGTACTTC
CDR3 protein: CASSLGGPGATQETQYF

J gene: TRBJ2-7
V gene: TRBV30
D gene: NA
clone size: once
CDR3 DNA: TGTGCCTGGAGTGTTGGCCCCCGCGAGCAGTACTTC
CDR3 protein: CAWSVGPREQYF

J gene: TRBJ2-5
V gene: TRBV5-1
D gene: TRBD2
clone size: NA
CDR3 DNA: TGCGCCAGCAGCTCGGGACTAGCGGGGGGGCGGGAGACCCAGTACTTC
CDR3 protein: CASSSGLAGGRETQYF

J gene: TRBJ2-7
V gene: TRBV7-9
D gene: TRBD2
clone size: NA
CDR3 DNA: TGTGCCAGCAGCCCCCCAAGGCTAGCGGGAGGCCGTGGCCACGAGCAGTACTTC
CDR3 protein: CASSPPRLAGGRGHEQYF

J gene: TRBJ2-3
V gene: TRBV5-1
D gene: TRBD2
clone size: NA
CDR3 DNA: TGCGCCAGCAGCCGGGGGGACTACACAGATACGCAGTATTTT
CDR3 protein: CASSRGDYTDTQYF

J gene: TRBJ1-5
V gene: TRBV7-8
D gene: NA
clone size: NA
CDR3 DNA: TGTGCCAGCAGCTTAGTGCCGGGCCAGCCCCAGCATTTT
CDR3 protein: CASSLVPGQPQHF

J gene: TRBJ2-7
V gene: TRBV6-5
D gene: TRBD1
clone size: NA
CDR3 DNA: TGTGCCAGCAGGCGGGACAGGATCTCCCACGAGCAGTACTTC
CDR3 protein: CASRRDRISHEQYF

J gene: TRBJ2-5
V gene: TRBV5-4
D gene: TRBD2
clone size: NA
CDR3 DNA: TGTGCCAGCAGTTTTCTAGCGGGAAGCACACCCTCTTACCAAGAGACCCAGTACTTC
CDR3 protein: CASSFLAGSTPSYQETQYF

J gene: TRBJ2-1
V gene: TRBV7-3
D gene: NA
clone size: few
CDR3 DNA: TGTGCCAGCAGCTTAAACTTTGGTGAGCAGTTCTTC
CDR3 protein: CASSLNFGEQFF

J gene: TRBJ2-7
V gene: TRBV5-1
D gene: NA
clone size: few
CDR3 DNA: TGCGCCAGCAGCTTAGATCGGGAAGCCTACGAGCAGTACTTC
CDR3 protein: CASSLDREAYEQYF

J gene: TRBJ1-2
V gene: TRBV5-1
D gene: TRBD1
clone size: NA
CDR3 DNA: TGCGCCAGCAGCCTGGGACAGTCGGCTTATGGCTACACCTTC
CDR3 protein: CASSLGQSAYGYTF

J gene: TRBJ2-2
V gene: TRBV21-1
D gene: NA
clone size: NA
CDR3 DNA: TGTGCCAGCAGCAAGAGGGCGGGGGGATGGACCGGGGAGCTGTTTTTT
CDR3 protein: CASSKRAGGWTGELFF

J gene: TRBJ2-3
V gene: TRBV3-1/TRBV3-2
D gene: NA
clone size: NA
CDR3 DNA: TGTGCCAGCAGCCAAGGGACAGCGGTGGAGGCAGATACGCAGTATTTT
CDR3 protein: CASSQGTAVEADTQYF

J gene: TRBJ2-3
V gene: TRBV6-2/TRBV6-3
D gene: TRBD2
clone size: NA
CDR3 DNA: TGTGCCAGCAGCCGAGGACTAGCAACGGATACGCAGTATTTT
CDR3 protein: CASSRGLATDTQYF

J gene: TRBJ2-4
V gene: TRBV30
D gene: TRBD1
clone size: NA
CDR3 DNA: TGTGCCTGGACGCACAGGGGGCACGGCAAAAACATTCAGTACTTC
CDR3 protein: CAWTHRGHGKNIQYF

J gene: TRBJ2-5
V gene: TRBV7-2
D gene: NA
clone size: NA
CDR3 DNA: TGTGCCAGCAGCTTAGACGGGTACCACCAAGAGACCCAGTACTTC
CDR3 protein: CASSLDGYHQETQYF

J gene: TRBJ1-1
V gene: TRBV6-5
D gene: TRBD1
clone size: NA
CDR3 DNA: TGTGCCAGCAGGCAGGGACAGCTAAACACTGAAGCTTTCTTT
CDR3 protein: CASRQGQLNTEAFF